This T cell receptor (beta chain) came from a study of blood T cell repertoires in COVID-19 (dated by TCRdb to about 2020). Study-wide context: Collaborator samples came from the United States, Italy and Spain and covered acute and convalescent phases of COVID-19. The material from the prospective study consisted of cDNA or gDNA derived from T cells, B-cell-depleted T cells, or PBMCs. Sample metadata almost always included a de-identified subject ID, COVID-19 status, age in years and sex. The samples were drawn from two sources: the first 160 participants of the ongoing ImmuneRACE study, and fewer than 1,500 subjects contributed by 6 global collaborators. The repertoires were released in a freely available public database intended as a resource for research on the immune response to SARS-CoV-2. Where HLA class I and class II types were available, the types were taken from metadata supplied by the sample provider, not from assay-based typing. Deeply sampled blood TCRbeta repertoires from subjects exposed to, actively infected with, or recovered from COVID-19 were included in the dataset. Findings and caveats that apply to the study as a whole: How much clinical and demographic metadata was included differed by source and by participant, and the metadata was provided uncurated.

Each collaborating institution followed its own protocols to collect whole blood in K2EDTA tubes. For TCRbeta analysis, collaborator samples were shipped as frozen whole blood, as isolated PBMCs, or as DNA extracted from either sample type. TCRbeta CDR3 regions were amplified from genomic DNA by means of the immunoSEQ Assay, a bias-controlled multiplex PCR. The authors' pipeline ran thus. The number of nucleated cells in each sample was estimated from the amplification of reference gene primers within the assay. To quantify the absolute abundance of each unique TCRbeta CDR3 rearrangement, sequence reads were collapsed and filtered. Productive Simpson clonality was computed per sample as the square root of Simpson's diversity index over productive rearrangements. The table was pulled from immuneACCESS by TCRdb, which kept in-frame rearrangements only. Such tables lose some clones; where checked, under half of the loss comes from unresolved V genes, and the rest has no known cause. V and J calls and clone size are as listed in that table; D and trimming were resolved from the DNA. This sample holds some 80,000 clones; around nine tenths were observed only once. Roughly 5% of the sample comes from the top ten.

From cysteine to phenylalanine, the CDR3 is 16 amino acids long. Only the CDR3 DNA is retained, 48 bases long and in frame from the first base. The germline V gene gives CDR1 as MDHEN and CDR2 as SYDVKM. V is cut by 10 bases and J by 7 bases, and the space between the germline ends is 26 bases. Details on this clone: The antigen it binds to is not known. No per-base quality is available; no much larger clone lies one base away.

The sequence came from a man aged 50 or older with active or convalescent COVID-19. The chain joins TRBV28 to TRBJ1-5; the D gene is perhaps TRBD1, from 5 matching bases. The sample comprised peripheral blood. The sequence in DNA is TGTGCCACCCCCTCCAGGAAGGAGGGGAAGGGGCAGCCCCAGCATTTT. Its coded protein is CATPSRKEGKGQPQHF.